The 25 T cell receptor beta chains listed next were all sequenced from one sample in a study of spatial heterogeneity in lung cancer (dated by TCRdb to 2018 to 2020). According to the study, the label for this sample's time point signals: blood at routine non-recurrence follow-up after resection. Without any cell sorting, TCR sequencing was performed on whole RNA extracted either from tumor and nontumor lung tissue or from cryopreserved PBMC samples. To prepare the library, 5' RACE was applied. The run used a NextSeq 500. TCRdb ran its own pipeline on the public reads, namely fastp trimming at Q25 and MiXCR clone calling, and kept in-frame beta chains. Merged by CDR3 protein, the rows form single entries marked with the most common genes and DNA. A total of 95,000 to 130,000 distinct CDR3 sequences appear in this sample, 10% to 15% of them only once. The ten largest clones add up to 15% to 20% of the sample.

Sequencing was performed on PBMCs, taken at follow-up. The source is a male donor with early-stage non-small cell lung cancer.

This clonotype was observed many times. The rearrangement links TRBV7-9 to TRBJ1-4; 9 nucleotides match TRBD1. The germline gives CDR1 SEHNR, CDR2 FQNEAQ (reference sequence). The CDR3 totals 14 residues. V was pared by 5 bases and J by 7 bases, with 5 bases of the junction left unmatched. Written as DNA, the CDR3 is TGTGCCAGCAGCCCGGGGACAGGGTTTGAAAAACTGTTTTTT. Amino acids: CASSPGTGFEKLFF.

This clonotype has a handful of counts. This chain links TRBV15 with TRBJ2-3; D is unresolved. The V and J ends lost 6 bases and 6 bases respectively, with 10 bases between them. Germline CDR1 LNHNV, CDR2 YYDKDF (reference sequence). The CDR3 totals 12 residues. The CDR3 loop is CATRESLDTQYF. The CDR3 DNA sequence: TGTGCCACCAGAGAGTCCCTCGATACGCAGTATTTT. Together with reference TRBV15 and TRBJ2-3, the CDR3 gives the full variable domain: DAMVIQNPRYQVTQFGKPVTLSCSQTLNHNVMYWYQQKSSQAPKLLFHYYDKDFNNEADTPDNFQSRRPNTSFCFLDIRSPGLGDTAMYLCATRESLDTQYFGPGTRLTVL.

The sample holds a few counts of this clonotype. The CDR3 bases are TGTGCCAGCAGCTTGGGGACAGGGGGAGCCTATGGCTACACCTTC. Its protein product is CASSLGTGGAYGYTF. The chain has TRBV5-5 and TRBJ1-2; 10 positions agree with TRBD1. The ends lost 0 bases at V and 4 bases at J; junction bases unmatched: 3. The CDR3 covers 15 residues. Germline loops: CDR1 SGHKS, CDR2 YYEKEE (reference sequence). Complete variable domain (other parts from reference TRBV5-5 and TRBJ1-2): DAGVTQSPTHLIKTRGQQVTLRCSPISGHKSVSWYQQVLGQGPQFIFQYYEKEERGRGNFPDRFSARQFPNYSSELNVNALLLGDSALYLCASSLGTGGAYGYTFGSGTRLTVV.

This clonotype was seen a handful of times. The chain carries TRBV7-2 and TRBJ2-6; maybe TRBD2 (5 bases). The germline CDR1 and CDR2 sequences are SGHTA and FQGNSA. The CDR3 length is 17 residues. Trimming removed 2 bases at V and 0 bases at J, with 11 bases between. CDR3 sequence: CASSLISGGSGANVLTF. Written as DNA, the CDR3 is TGTGCCAGCAGCTTAATTTCCGGAGGCTCTGGGGCCAACGTCCTGACTTTC.

Many counts were recorded for this clonotype. This rearrangement joins TRBV29-1 to TRBJ1-1; D not certain. Germline V lookup: CDR1 SQVTM, CDR2 ANQGSEA. V lost 6 bases to trimming and J lost 0 bases, with 8 bases between them. The CDR3 has 12 residues. CDR3: CSVNKMNTEAFF. In DNA, the CDR3 is TGCAGCGTCAATAAGATGAACACTGAAGCTTTCTTT.

CDR3 amino acids: CASSLAARNRGGELFF. The CDR3 DNA sequence: TGTGCCAGCAGCTTAGCGGCCCGGAACAGAGGCGGGGAGCTGTTTTTT. The chain employs TRBV7-2 and TRBJ2-2; no clear D. The ends were cut back, 0 bases at V and 7 bases at J, with 15 bases in the middle. This CDR3 comprises 16 residues. Germline V CDR1 and CDR2: SGHTA, FQGNSA.

This clonotype came up a few times. The chain uses TRBV12-5 and TRBJ1-6; unclear D gene. Trimming removed 6 bases from V and 13 bases from J, with 19 bases in between. The germline gives CDR1 LGHNT, CDR2 FRNRAP. The length of the CDR3 is 14 residues. The CDR3 protein is CASGFGQLLTPLHF. In DNA, the CDR3 is TGTGCTAGTGGCTTCGGGCAGCTACTGACGCCCCTCCACTTT.

The chain uses TRBV20-1 and TRBJ2-7; a possible D gene is TRBD1 (6 bases). Per the germline V gene, CDR1 is DFQATT and CDR2 is SNEGSKA (reference sequence). V lost 5 bases and J 2 bases, leaving 10 bases between the germline ends. There are 12 residues in the CDR3. The CDR3 region has the DNA TGCAGTGCTTCGACAGGTCCCTACGAGCAGTACTTC. It encodes CSASTGPYEQYF.

The sample holds a few counts of this clonotype. The CDR3 coding sequence is TGTGCCAGCAGCATAGGACAGCAAGAGACCCAGTACTTC. Translation gives CASSIGQQETQYF. The rearrangement joins TRBV7-8 to TRBJ2-5, with D possibly matching TRBD1 (6 bases). Germline V lookup: CDR1 SGHVS, CDR2 FQNEAQ. The CDR3 is 13 amino acids. V was pared by 5 bases and J by 2 bases, with 9 bases between.

This clonotype was seen at least ten times. The chain employs TRBV7-2 and TRBJ2-3; 10 nucleotides match TRBD1. Germline assignment: CDR1 SGHTA and CDR2 FQGNSA. The CDR3 spans 16 residues. With 5 bases clipped from V and 3 bases from J, the junction kept 8 bases outside the gene matches. DNA for the CDR3: TGTGCCAGCAGCGTCGACAGGGGGCACGAGACAGATACGCAGTATTTT. Protein sequence: CASSVDRGHETDTQYF.

The J gene is TRBJ1-5, the V gene TRBV2; 7 bases fit TRBD1. The V gene's germline CDR1 is SNHLY and CDR2 FYNNEI. Germline trimming cut 7 bases from V and 4 bases from J; bases unmatched to any gene: 7. The CDR3 runs 14 residues. CDR3 residues: CASTTTGTNQPQHF. The CDR3 DNA is TGTGCCAGCACAACGACAGGGACTAATCAGCCCCAGCATTTT.

Only a few counts were recorded for this clonotype. CDR3 sequence (DNA): TGCGCCAGCAGCCTGACAGGGGGTCTCACTGAAGCTTTCTTT. The encoded protein is CASSLTGGLTEAFF. The genes are TRBV5-1 and TRBJ1-1; 9 bases fit TRBD1. This CDR3 contains 14 residues. Germline lookup yields CDR1 SGHRS and CDR2 YFSETQ. The V gene end was trimmed by 4 bases and the J gene end by 4 bases; junction bases not matched to a gene: 5.

This clonotype came up many times. The chain uses TRBV10-3 and TRBJ2-3; D not certain. The CDR3 consists of 12 residues. From germline, CDR1 is ENHRY and CDR2 SYGVKD. Trimming removed 10 bases at V and 0 bases at J, with 8 bases between. DNA of the CDR3: TGTGCCACCGCGTATAGCACAGATACGCAGTATTTT. This gives the protein CATAYSTDTQYF.

This chain connects TRBV20-1 to TRBJ2-1; TRBD2 agrees at 9 bases. The CDR3 extends over 17 amino acids. Germline V gene lookup returns CDR1 DFQATT and CDR2 SNEGSKA (reference sequence). J lost 4 bases, V lost 1 base, and 11 bases had no gene match. Here the CDR3 DNA reads TGCAGTGCTAGAGGAGGATTGAGCGGGGGGACGTACAATGAGCAGTTCTTC. Encoded protein: CSARGGLSGGTYNEQFF.

The chain employs TRBV5-1 and TRBJ2-1; D gene unclear. V lost 1 base and J 5 bases, leaving 7 bases between the germline ends. Germline V gene lookup returns CDR1 SGHRS and CDR2 YFSETQ. CDR3 length equals 13 residues. For the CDR3, the DNA is TGCGCCAGCAGCTTGCTTGCTGACAATGAGCAGTTCTTC. Translating it yields CASSLLADNEQFF.

This clonotype was found many times. The chain couples TRBV28 to TRBJ2-7, with D possibly being TRBD1 (6 bases). V was pared by 6 bases and J by 2 bases, with 17 bases between. Germline-derived CDR1 and CDR2 are MDHEN and SYDVKM. The CDR3 totals 15 residues. Written as DNA, the CDR3 is TGTGCCAGCAGCTCCTCCGGGACAACGCCCTACGAGCAGTACTTC. Translation: CASSSSGTTPYEQYF. Full variable domain (outside the CDR3, taken from reference TRBV28 and TRBJ2-7): DVKVTQSSRYLVKRTGEKVFLECVQDMDHENMFWYRQDPGLGLRLIYFSYDVKMKEKGDIPEGYSVSREKKERFSLILESASTNQTSMYLCASSSSGTTPYEQYFGPGTRLTVT.

There are many counts of this clonotype. CDR3 protein: CASSLWQGAYEQYF. CDR3 DNA sequence: TGCGCCAGCAGCTTGTGGCAGGGGGCCTACGAGCAGTACTTC. The chain combines TRBV5-1 with TRBJ2-7; 7 bases agree with TRBD1. Germline-derived CDR1 and CDR2 are SGHRS and YFSETQ. The junction had 3 bases not matched to a gene; V was cut back by 1 base and J by 2 bases. The CDR3 is 14 residues long.

By share, this clonotype counts as large. This rearrangement joins TRBV29-1 to TRBJ1-1, with unresolved D. This CDR3 has 11 residues. The germline V gene encodes CDR1 SQVTM and CDR2 ANQGSEA. The ends were cut back, 7 bases at V and 4 bases at J, with 10 bases in the middle. This CDR3 is CSAVVSTEAFF. The CDR3 DNA follows: TGCAGCGCGGTTGTGTCCACTGAAGCTTTCTTT.

In its sample, this clonotype was seen a few times. The chain combines TRBV7-8 with TRBJ1-1; a weak D match, TRBD1 (5 bases). Germline values: CDR1 SGHVS, CDR2 FQNEAQ. This CDR3 is built from 15 residues. V lost 1 base and J lost 4, with 13 bases in between. CDR3 coding DNA: TGTGCCAGCAGCTTAGTCAGTATGGGGGGCACTGAAGCTTTCTTT. Its protein is CASSLVSMGGTEAFF.

This clonotype is categorized as medium-sized (0.01 to 0.1%). This chain uses TRBV29-1 with TRBJ2-5; TRBD1 agrees at 9 bases. Germline-derived CDR1 and CDR2 are SQVTM and ANQGSEA. The CDR3 runs 15 residues. Unmatched junction bases numbered 13, after V lost 6 bases and J lost 5 bases. CDR3 nucleotide sequence: TGCAGCGTCCAGGCCGGGACAGGGTCCGGTGAGACCCAGTACTTC. Protein sequence: CSVQAGTGSGETQYF.

J is TRBJ1-1 and V is TRBV4-2, with D unresolved. This CDR3 comprises 14 residues. Germline assignment: CDR1 LGHNA and CDR2 YNFKEQ. The V end lost 3 bases, the J end lost 4 bases, and 12 bases lay between the germline ends. The CDR3 sequence: CASSHPTNITEAFF. CDR3 bases: TGTGCCAGCAGCCACCCTACCAACATCACTGAAGCTTTCTTT.

The sample holds many counts of this clonotype. The chain carries TRBV4-2 and TRBJ2-6; no clear D. This CDR3 contains 15 residues. From germline, CDR1 is LGHNA and CDR2 YNFKEQ. V lost 5 bases and J 0 bases, leaving 8 bases between the germline ends. The CDR3 region has the DNA TGTGCCAGCAGCAAGGAAGCCTCTGGGGCCAACGTCCTGACTTTC. Its translation is CASSKEASGANVLTF.

This clonotype appeared a single time. In DNA, the CDR3 is TGTGCCTGGAGTGTAAGGGACAGGGGGGTTGGAAACACCATATATTTT. This encodes CAWSVRDRGVGNTIYF. The chain combines TRBV30 with TRBJ1-3, with TRBD1 matching over 11 bases. From germline, CDR1 is GTSNPN and CDR2 SVGIG (reference sequence). With 0 bases clipped from V and 3 bases from J, the junction kept 4 bases outside the gene matches. There are 16 residues in the CDR3. The variable domain in full, with the rest retrieved from reference TRBV30 and TRBJ1-3, is SQTIHQWPATLVQPVGSPLSLECTVEGTSNPNLYWYRQAAGRGLQLLFYSVGIGQISSEVPQNLSASRPQDRQFILSSKKLLLSDSGFYLCAWSVRDRGVGNTIYFGEGSWLTVV.

This clonotype occurred many times. V gene TRBV4-3 combines with J gene TRBJ2-2; possible D gene TRBD2, 5 bases. The CDR3 has 13 residues. Deletions cut 0 bases from V and 7 bases from J, with 6 bases between. Germline V lookup: CDR1 LGHNA, CDR2 YSLEER. Here the CDR3 DNA reads TGCGCCAGCAGCCAAGATCGGGGCGGGGAGCTGTTTTTT. Its protein is CASSQDRGGELFF.

This clonotype showed up many times. The CDR3 here is CAIRSSGGATDTQYF. The CDR3 nucleotides are TGTGCCATCAGATCTAGCGGGGGGGCCACAGATACGCAGTATTTT. V and J are TRBV10-3 and TRBJ2-3; TRBD2 matches at 12 bases. Germline V gives CDR1 ENHRY, CDR2 SYGVKD. The CDR3 extends over 15 amino acids. After removal of 6 bases from V and 2 bases from J, the junction contained 3 bases not matched to a gene.